The source of this T cell receptor beta chain is a study of blood T cell repertoires in COVID-19. Germline V CDR1 and CDR2: SGHTA, FQGTGA. Germline trimming cut 5 bases from V and 0 bases from J; bases unmatched to any gene: 6. There are 16 residues in the CDR3. This clone occurred many times. The repertoire was sequenced with immunoSEQ multiplex PCR; TCRdb's copy has only in-frame clones and lacks some. The sample lists about 200,000 clones, roughly 77% occurring once. The chain recombines TRBV7-3 with TRBJ2-2; 7 positions match TRBD2. The sequenced sample was peripheral blood. This clonotype was sampled from a woman in her forties with COVID-19, enrolled during active disease. CDR3 sequence reads: CASSRPGGTNTGELFF. Written as DNA, the CDR3 is TGTGCCAGCAGCCGTCCCGGGGGGACGAACACCGGGGAGCTGTTTTTT.